Described below is a single TCR beta chain sequence and its context. Its cognate antigen is unknown. Each CDR3 protein gets one entry after TCRdb re-called the reads with MiXCR. The data hold 250,000 to 300,000 distinct CDR3 sequences, with 15% to 20% observed a single time. This CDR3 region has 16 residues. The germline CDR1 and CDR2 sequences are SQVTM and ANQGSEA. Trimming took off 2 bases at V and 16 bases at J, with 30 bases between the two ends. This sample was included in a study of T cell repertoires in cytomegalovirus infection. Study as a whole: Indications came from public TCR beta signatures; they pointed to CMV infection and to a matching HLA type. Study conclusions and caveats: Summed frequency of shared TCR beta families picked out CMV carriers who also had the relevant HLA. Across the ex vivo response, the dominant clonotypes were HLA-C-restricted CMV-specific TCR beta clonotypes.

The TCR originated in a human donor in good health (CMV status not recorded). Some clones in this sample may be carry-over from other donors' samples. Sequencing was performed on CD8+ T cells from PBMCs. The V call is TRBV29-1, the J call TRBJ2-1; D is unresolved. The CDR3 loop reads CSVEKPTRHLYNELFF. CDR3 DNA: TGCAGCGTTGAAAAACCCACGCGACACTTGTACAATGAGCTCTTCTTC.